This T cell receptor beta chain was recovered during a study of cytomegalovirus exposure and HLA in healthy donors. Study-wide findings and caveats: A likely sequencing artifact accounted for one observed cluster of highly shared sequence variants.

PCR involved 60 Vbeta and 13 Jbeta primers. The table came from immunoSEQ multiplex PCR; TCRdb's copy has only in-frame clones and leaves some out. This sample has approximately 100,000 clones, with around three quarters found just once. Remarks on this clone: Its cognate antigen is unknown.

Trimming removed 0 bases from V and 2 bases from J, with 8 bases in between. CDR3 length equals 14 residues. Germline CDR1 is GTSNPN and CDR2 is SVGIG (reference sequence). The origin of this receptor is a woman aged 40 to 50 in good health and CMV-seronegative. The chain uses TRBV30 and TRBJ1-5; no firm D call. Specimen: PBMCs. CDR3 sequence reads: CAWSVVGGNQPQHF. CDR3 in DNA: TGTGCCTGGAGTGTGGTCGGGGGCAATCAGCCCCAGCATTTT.